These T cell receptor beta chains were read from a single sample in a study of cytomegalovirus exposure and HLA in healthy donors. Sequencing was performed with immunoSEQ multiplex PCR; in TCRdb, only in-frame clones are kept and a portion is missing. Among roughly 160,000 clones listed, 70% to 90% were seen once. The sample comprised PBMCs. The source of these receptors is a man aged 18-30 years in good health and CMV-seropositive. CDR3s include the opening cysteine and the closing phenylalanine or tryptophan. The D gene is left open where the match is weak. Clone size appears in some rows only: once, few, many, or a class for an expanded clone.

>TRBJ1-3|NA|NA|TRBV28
CASSPQGRSSGNTIYF
TGTGCCAGCAGTCCCCAGGGGCGATCGTCTGGAAACACCATATATTTT
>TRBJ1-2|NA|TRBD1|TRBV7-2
CASSLDSGTGGNYGYTF
TGTGCCAGCAGCTTAGATTCCGGGACAGGGGGAAACTATGGCTACACCTTC
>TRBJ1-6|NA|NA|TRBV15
CATSRALGGTPLHF
TGTGCCACCAGCAGAGCCCTTGGGGGGACACCCCTCCACTTT
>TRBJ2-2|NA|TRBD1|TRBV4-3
CASSQDVTGAPTGELFF
TGCGCCAGCAGCCAAGATGTGACAGGGGCCCCCACCGGGGAGCTGTTTTTT
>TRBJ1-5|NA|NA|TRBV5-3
CARRVRQNTFNQPQHF
TGTGCCAGAAGGGTGAGGCAGAACACTTTTAATCAGCCCCAGCATTTT
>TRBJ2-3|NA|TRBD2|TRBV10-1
CASSGTSADTQYF
TGCGCCAGCAGTGGGACTAGCGCAGATACGCAGTATTTT
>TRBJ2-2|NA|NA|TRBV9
CASSQGAGAHPGELFF
TGTGCCAGCAGCCAAGGGGCGGGGGCCCATCCCGGGGAGCTGTTTTTT
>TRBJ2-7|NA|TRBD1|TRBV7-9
CASSSNRGPRVYEQYF
TGTGCCAGCAGCTCAAACAGGGGGCCCCGGGTCTACGAGCAGTACTTC
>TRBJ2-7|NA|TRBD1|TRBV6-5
CASRDRSYEQYF
TGTGCCAGCCGGGACAGATCCTACGAGCAGTACTTC
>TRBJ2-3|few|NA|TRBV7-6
CASSPTTDTQYF
TGTGCCAGCAGCCCTACCACAGATACGCAGTATTTT
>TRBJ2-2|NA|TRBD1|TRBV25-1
CASSDGQGGGGELFF
TGTGCCAGCAGTGACGGACAGGGGGGAGGCGGGGAGCTGTTTTTT
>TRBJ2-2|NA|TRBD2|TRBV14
CASSQGAGGRTGELFF
TGTGCCAGCAGCCAGGGTGCGGGGGGGCGAACCGGGGAGCTGTTTTTT
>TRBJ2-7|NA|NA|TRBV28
CASSLPRYEQYF
TGTGCCAGCAGTTTACCGCGCTACGAGCAGTACTTC
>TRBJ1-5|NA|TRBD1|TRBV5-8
CASVGQELDSNQPQHF
TGTGCCAGTGTGGGACAGGAGCTAGATAGCAATCAGCCCCAGCATTTT
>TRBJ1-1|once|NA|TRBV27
CASSLSPFGIGGAEAFF
TGTGCCAGCAGTTTATCCCCTTTCGGGATTGGCGGCGCTGAAGCTTTCTTT
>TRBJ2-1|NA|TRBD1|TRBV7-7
CASSLEQGNEQFF
TGTGCTAGCAGCTTAGAACAGGGGAATGAGCAGTTCTTC
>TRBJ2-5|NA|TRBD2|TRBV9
CASSVGAGGRETQYF
TGTGCCAGCAGCGTAGGGGCGGGGGGGCGAGAGACCCAGTACTTC
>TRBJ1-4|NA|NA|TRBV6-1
CASAAVAASNEKLFF
TGTGCCAGCGCTGCCGTTGCCGCGTCTAATGAAAAACTGTTTTTT
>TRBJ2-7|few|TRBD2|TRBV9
CASSPLGGGSLEQYF
TGTGCCAGCAGCCCCCTGGGCGGGGGGTCGCTCGAGCAGTACTTC
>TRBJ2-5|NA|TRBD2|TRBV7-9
CASSSIPGLAQETQYF
TGTGCCAGCAGCAGCATACCGGGACTAGCGCAAGAGACCCAGTACTTC
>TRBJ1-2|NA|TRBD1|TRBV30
CAWTGGAGYGYTF
TGTGCCTGGACAGGGGGCGCCGGCTATGGCTACACCTTC
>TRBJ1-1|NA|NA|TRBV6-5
CASRRDFNTEAFF
TGTGCCAGCAGGAGGGATTTCAACACTGAAGCTTTCTTT